The 23 T cell receptor beta chains in this list originate from one sample, sequenced in a study of T cell repertoires in cytomegalovirus infection. Antigens for these TCRs are unknown. One entry per CDR3 protein results from TCRdb running MiXCR on the reads. The sample has 300,000 to 400,000 distinct CDR3 sequences; 25% to 30% are singletons. The sample here was cultured PBMCs, taken from culture after CMV antigen stimulation. The receptors come from a human donor in good health (CMV status not recorded). Some clones in this sample may be carry-over from other donors' samples.

This clonotype was seen at least ten times. The chain has TRBV5-4 and TRBJ2-5; 10 bases agree with TRBD2. The CDR3 extends over 17 amino acids. The V gene end was trimmed by 5 bases and the J gene end by 2 bases; junction bases not matched to a gene: 12. Germline V gives CDR1 SGHNT, CDR2 YYREEE (reference sequence). The CDR3 loop is CASSPNTGTSEQETQYF. The DNA for the CDR3 is TGTGCCAGCAGTCCGAATACCGGGACTAGCGAGCAAGAGACCCAGTACTTC.

J is TRBJ2-2 and V is TRBV2; 7 nucleotides line up with TRBD1. The ends lost 6 bases at V and 1 base at J; junction bases unmatched: 8. This CDR3 is built from 16 residues. In germline, CDR1 is SNHLY, CDR2 FYNNEI. CDR3 nucleotides: TGTGCCAGCAGGCCTGCAGGGACAGTGAACACCGGGGAGCTGTTTTTT. This codes for CASRPAGTVNTGELFF.

This clonotype was detected a few times. The chain recombines TRBV7-2 with TRBJ1-6; possibly TRBD1 for D (5 bases). V was cut by 0 bases and J by 5 bases, with 17 bases left in between. Germline CDR1 reads SGHTA; CDR2 reads FQGNSA. The CDR3 consists of 18 residues. CDR3 loop: CASSLALWGSGNNSPLHF. In DNA form, the CDR3 reads TGTGCCAGCAGCTTAGCGCTGTGGGGGTCCGGGAATAATTCACCCCTCCACTTT.

The chain uses TRBV12-3 or TRBV12-4 and TRBJ1-2; TRBD1 matches at 10 bases. Losses at the gene ends were 4 bases for V and 6 bases for J; bases not matched to a gene: 2. The CDR3 extends over 13 amino acids. The CDR3 spells CASSSGQGNGYTF. The CDR3 DNA reads as TGTGCCAGCAGTTCGGGACAGGGGAATGGCTACACCTTC.

This clonotype came up a few times. This chain links TRBV28 with TRBJ2-7; TRBD1 agrees at 8 bases. CDR1 is MDHEN and CDR2 is SYDVKM in the germline V gene. Germline trimming cut 5 bases from V and 0 bases from J; bases unmatched to any gene: 6. This CDR3 is 15 amino acids long. The CDR3 reads CASSGRQGFSYEQYF. DNA for the CDR3: TGTGCCAGCAGTGGACGACAGGGGTTCTCCTACGAGCAGTACTTC.

This clonotype turned up a few times. This rearrangement joins TRBV12-3 or TRBV12-4 to TRBJ1-2; D gene ambiguous. Trimming removed 3 bases at V and 6 bases at J, with 8 bases between. The CDR3 has 12 amino acids. Here the CDR3 reads CASSLFGDGYTF. The CDR3 bases are TGTGCCAGCAGTTTGTTTGGGGATGGCTACACCTTC.

This chain uses TRBV12-3 or TRBV12-4 with TRBJ2-3; D remains ambiguous. This CDR3 has 11 amino acids. V lost 10 bases and J 2 bases, leaving 7 bases between the germline ends. The CDR3 DNA is TGTGCCATCCGACTCACAGATACGCAGTATTTT. It encodes CAIRLTDTQYF.

This clonotype was counted many times. The chain employs TRBV24-1 and TRBJ1-2, with D uncertain. V gave up 3 bases and J gave up 0 bases, with 7 bases separating them. Germline-derived CDR1 and CDR2 are KGHDR and SFDVKD. CDR3 length: 14 amino acids. The CDR3 is CATSDATSNYGYTF. Here the CDR3 DNA reads TGTGCCACCAGTGATGCCACGTCTAACTATGGCTACACCTTC.

The chain is built from TRBV7-2 and TRBJ2-1; TRBD2 is a possible D gene (6 bases). V was cut by 6 bases and J by 4 bases, with 7 bases left in between. The V gene's germline CDR1 is SGHTA and CDR2 FQGNSA. There are 12 residues in the CDR3. DNA of the CDR3: TGTGCCAGCAGGGGGGGATACAATGAGCAGTTCTTC. It codes for CASRGGYNEQFF.

The chain employs TRBV2 and TRBJ2-3, with D perhaps TRBD2 (6 bases). This CDR3 has 15 residues. CDR1 SNHLY and CDR2 FYNNEI come from the germline V gene. Trimming stripped 5 bases from V and 0 bases from J, with 12 bases between. CDR3 amino acids: CASSIGGGSTDTQYF. The CDR3 DNA follows: TGTGCCAGCAGTATAGGAGGAGGGAGCACAGATACGCAGTATTTT.

The chain employs TRBV4-2 and TRBJ1-2; 7 positions match TRBD1. CDR1 LGHNA and CDR2 YNFKEQ come from the germline V gene. CDR3 length: 15 residues. V gave up 0 bases and J gave up 3 bases; unmatched junction bases: 4. CDR3 loop: CASSQDPTGDYGYTF. The CDR3 bases are TGTGCCAGCAGCCAAGACCCTACAGGGGACTATGGCTACACCTTC.

This clonotype was counted between two and nine times. The chain has TRBV6-1 and TRBJ2-5; the match to TRBD1 covers 9 bases. Unmatched junction bases numbered 6, after V lost 5 bases and J lost 5 bases. The CDR3 sequence is 14 residues long. Germline V gene lookup returns CDR1 MNHNS and CDR2 SASEGT. DNA for the CDR3: TGTGCCAGCAGTCGGGACAGGGTTTTGGAGACCCAGTACTTC. Its protein is CASSRDRVLETQYF.

The genes are TRBV7-2 and TRBJ2-7; the D gene could be TRBD1 or TRBD2 (5 bases each). The V gene's germline CDR1 is SGHTA and CDR2 FQGNSA. CDR3 length: 14 residues. V was shortened by 6 bases and J by 3 bases, with 15 bases between the two germline ends. CDR3 DNA: TGTGCCAGCAGTACCCGGGGACGATACTACGAGCAGTACTTC. It translates to CASSTRGRYYEQYF.

V gene TRBV30 combines with J gene TRBJ2-3; 7 nucleotides match TRBD2. This CDR3 region has 14 residues. Germline CDR1 and CDR2: GTSNPN and SVGIG (reference sequence). V lost 8 bases, J lost 0 bases, and 8 bases stayed unmatched. The CDR3 DNA is TGTGCCGGGCTCGGGGAGGGCAGCACAGATACGCAGTATTTT. As protein: CAGLGEGSTDTQYF. Supplemented by reference TRBV30 and TRBJ2-3, the full variable domain reads SQTIHQWPATLVQPVGSPLSLECTVEGTSNPNLYWYRQAAGRGLQLLFYSVGIGQISSEVPQNLSASRPQDRQFILSSKKLLLSDSGFYLCAGLGEGSTDTQYFGPGTRLTVL.

V and J are TRBV5-4 and TRBJ1-1; no clear D. This CDR3 contains 15 residues. V gave up 4 bases and J gave up 1 base, with 14 bases separating them. Germline V gene sequence: CDR1 SGHNT, CDR2 YYREEE (reference sequence). CDR3 residues: CASSEGPAQNTEAFF. CDR3 DNA: TGTGCCAGCAGCGAAGGGCCAGCCCAGAACACTGAAGCTTTCTTT. The full variable domain, its missing parts supplied by reference TRBV5-4 and TRBJ1-1, is ETGVTQSPTHLIKTRGQQVTLRCSSQSGHNTVSWYQQALGQGPQFIFQYYREEENGRGNFPPRFSGLQFPNYSSELNVNALELDDSALYLCASSEGPAQNTEAFFGQGTRLTVV.

The J gene is TRBJ2-7, the V gene TRBV6-5; D possibly corresponds to TRBD2 (6 bases). This CDR3 region has 14 residues. The germline gives CDR1 MNHEY, CDR2 SVGAGI. V gave up 7 bases and J gave up 7 bases, with 20 bases separating them. The CDR3 DNA sequence: TGTGCCAGCACCCGTGACGCGGGACCGGGGGAGCAGTACTTC. This encodes CASTRDAGPGEQYF.

V is TRBV28 and J is TRBJ1-3; the D is unclear. From germline, CDR1 is MDHEN and CDR2 SYDVKM. Trimming cost V 5 bases and J 0 bases, with 8 bases left between them. The CDR3 sequence is 14 residues long. The CDR3 bases are TGTGCCAGCAGTCAGGTCCTCTCTGGAAACACCATATATTTT. Its protein is CASSQVLSGNTIYF.

This chain links TRBV4-2 with TRBJ1-1; 7 bases fit TRBD1. This CDR3 is built from 15 residues. Germline trimming cut 0 bases from V and 3 bases from J; bases unmatched to any gene: 4. Germline V gives CDR1 LGHNA, CDR2 YNFKEQ. The CDR3 bases are TGTGCCAGCAGCCAAGATGGACAGGCGGACACTGAAGCTTTCTTT. Translated: CASSQDGQADTEAFF.

This clonotype showed up just a few times. The J gene is TRBJ2-5, the V gene TRBV28, with TRBD2 matching 9 bases. V trimming: 5 bases; J trimming: 5 bases; junction bases outside the gene matches: 9. Germline V CDR1 and CDR2: MDHEN, SYDVKM. The CDR3 spans 15 residues. CDR3 DNA: TGTGCCAGCAGTCCTCCTGCGGGAGGGCCGGAGACCCAGTACTTC. It specifies CASSPPAGGPETQYF.

The gene calls are TRBV4-2 and TRBJ2-1, with 8 bases identical to TRBD2. The ends lost 0 bases at V and 9 bases at J; junction bases unmatched: 13. The CDR3 totals 17 residues. The germline gives CDR1 LGHNA, CDR2 YNFKEQ. The CDR3 reads CASSQDVAGGRGSEQFF. DNA of the CDR3: TGTGCCAGCAGCCAAGATGTCGCGGGGGGACGGGGAAGTGAGCAGTTCTTC.

This clonotype occurred a few times. The V and J genes are TRBV6-1 and TRBJ2-1; D possibly matches TRBD1 or TRBD2 (6 bases each). CDR3 length: 14 residues. V lost 1 base and J lost 10, with 14 bases in between. CDR1 is MNHNS, CDR2 SASEGT, per germline. The CDR3 DNA reads TGTGCCAGCAGTGAAGTTACCGGGGGCAGGGAGCAGTTCTTC. It is translated as CASSEVTGGREQFF.

This clonotype was recorded many times. The chain employs TRBV27 and TRBJ1-1; D is ambiguous. Germline loops: CDR1 MNHEY, CDR2 SMNVEV (reference sequence). V lost 0 bases and J 3 bases, leaving 11 bases between the germline ends. This CDR3 comprises 15 residues. The CDR3 region has the DNA TGTGCCAGCAGTTTATCGTTTCAGATTGACACTGAAGCTTTCTTT. The encoded protein is CASSLSFQIDTEAFF.

The genes are TRBV10-3 and TRBJ1-4; D might be TRBD1 (6 bases). The CDR3 runs 13 residues. Germline CDR1 reads ENHRY; CDR2 reads SYGVKD. Trimming cost V 6 bases and J 11 bases, with 16 bases left between them. CDR3 sequence: CAISRDNGDKLFF. CDR3 in DNA: TGTGCCATCAGCCGGGACAACGGCGATAAACTGTTTTTT.